Shown below are 30 T cell receptor beta chains from a single sample sequenced in a study of vaccination and CD4 T cells after COVID-19. The antigens of these receptors remain unknown. Treatment meaning: approximately nine-day PBMC culture with coronavirus spike peptide pools or control peptides (ViraFEST assay). With the Oncomine TCR Beta short-read assay, DNA from cultured CD4+ T cells was sequenced. TCRdb independently ran MiXCR on the PCR reads; one entry per CDR3 protein. The data show 13,000 or so distinct CDR3 sequences, about 43% seen once. Sequences were obtained from CD4+ T cells from blood, cultured in vitro. The receptor source for this set is a human donor who had recovered from COVID-19.

V is TRBV3-1 and J is TRBJ2-1; D gene uncertain. The CDR3 consists of 11 residues. From germline, CDR1 is LGHDT and CDR2 YNNKEL (reference sequence). Trimming removed 4 bases at V and 7 bases at J, with 5 bases between. This CDR3 reads CASSLGNEQFF. The CDR3 nucleotides are TGTGCCAGCAGCCTTGGGAATGAGCAGTTCTTC.

This sequence joins TRBV24-1 and TRBJ1-3; the D gene is possibly TRBD1 (5 bases). Trimming pared 9 bases from V and 0 bases from J, leaving 11 bases between. CDR3 size: 14 residues. Germline-derived CDR1 and CDR2 are KGHDR and SFDVKD. Here the CDR3 reads CATPGGDSGNTIYF. As DNA, the CDR3 is TGTGCCACCCCGGGGGGGGACTCTGGAAACACCATATATTTT.

This clonotype was picked up a small number of times. This chain joins TRBV30 and TRBJ2-6; no clear D gene. CDR3 length equals 13 residues. The V gene lost 4 bases and the J gene lost 0 bases, with 4 bases spanning the gap. Per the germline V gene, CDR1 is GTSNPN and CDR2 is SVGIG (reference sequence). DNA of the CDR3: TGTGCCTGGACTCACTCTGGGGCCAACGTCCTGACTTTC. It encodes CAWTHSGANVLTF.

This clonotype has more than one count but fewer than ten. This sequence joins TRBV20-1 and TRBJ1-2; D not certain. Trimming took 3 bases from V and 7 from J, leaving 9 bases between them. This CDR3 region has 11 residues. Germline CDR1 is DFQATT and CDR2 is SNEGSKA (reference sequence). CDR3 DNA: TGCAGTGCTAGCCTGCTCGGTGGCTACACCTTC. This gives the protein CSASLLGGYTF.

The CDR3 loop reads CASSILDRVVYGYTF. The DNA for the CDR3 is TGTGCCAGTAGTATTCTAGACAGGGTTGTCTATGGCTACACCTTC. V is TRBV19 and J is TRBJ1-2; 7 nucleotides agree with TRBD1. This CDR3 contains 15 residues. Germline V gene lookup returns CDR1 LNHDA and CDR2 SQIVND (reference sequence). V lost 3 bases and J lost 4; bases outside the gene matches: 8.

This clonotype was seen once. The CDR3 spells CASGDTDTQYF. CDR3 in DNA: TGTGCCAGCGGGGACACAGATACGCAGTATTTT. The V gene is TRBV3-1, the J gene TRBJ2-3; D is unresolved. Germline CDR1 LGHDT, CDR2 YNNKEL (reference sequence). The V end lost 8 bases, the J end lost 2 bases, and 5 bases lay between the germline ends. There are 11 residues in the CDR3.

This clonotype came up a few times. The chain recombines TRBV10-3 with TRBJ1-1, with 7 bases matching TRBD1. V shed 1 base and J 0 bases; nucleotides not matched to a gene: 5. Germline V gene sequence: CDR1 ENHRY, CDR2 SYGVKD. The CDR3 has 16 residues. The CDR3, as DNA: TGTGCCATCAGTGAGTACCGACAGGGTATGAACACTGAAGCTTTCTTT. Translation: CAISEYRQGMNTEAFF.

The chain combines TRBV2 with TRBJ1-2, with TRBD1 matching 7 bases. CDR1 and CDR2 from the germline V gene are SNHLY and FYNNEI. Trimming took 1 base from V and 6 from J; bases not matched to a gene: 5. The CDR3 runs to 14 residues. The CDR3 nucleotides are TGTGCCAGCAGTGAAGACAGGGGAAGGGATGGCTACACCTTC. Amino acids: CASSEDRGRDGYTF. The full variable domain, completed using reference TRBV2 and TRBJ1-2, is EPEVTQTPSHQVTQMGQEVILRCVPISNHLYFYWYRQILGQKVEFLVSFYNNEISEKSEIFDDQFSVERPDGSNFTLKIRSTKLEDSAMYFCASSEDRGRDGYTFGSGTRLTVV.

The chain joins TRBV14 to TRBJ1-2; possible D gene TRBD1, 5 bases. The germline CDR1 and CDR2 sequences are SGHDN and FVKESK. This CDR3 contains 13 residues. Trimming shortened V by 4 bases and J by 7 bases, and 13 bases separated the two germline ends. The CDR3 region is CASSLLQGRGYTF. The CDR3, as DNA: TGTGCCAGCAGCCTCCTCCAGGGTCGTGGCTACACCTTC.

This clonotype turned up a few times. This rearrangement joins TRBV12-3 or TRBV12-4 to TRBJ1-2; 10 nucleotides match TRBD1. The CDR3 sequence is 14 residues long. V lost 6 bases and J lost 5; bases outside the gene matches: 6. The DNA for the CDR3 is TGTGCCAGCAGCCGGGGACAGGGGTCTTATGGCTACACCTTC. Protein product: CASSRGQGSYGYTF.

Regarding this clonotype: Given a much more abundant clone one base away, this may be a read error. This rearrangement joins TRBV6-1 to TRBJ1-6; 7 bases align to TRBD1. The CDR3 consists of 14 residues. Per the germline V gene, CDR1 is MNHNS and CDR2 is SASEGT. The CDR3 loop reads CVSNFDRDSSPLHF. The CDR3, as DNA: TGTGTCAGCAACTTTGACAGGGACAGTTCACCCCTCCACTTT.

This clonotype has a handful of counts. The chain combines TRBV10-3 with TRBJ1-6, with D unresolved. With 6 bases removed from V and 6 bases from J, the gap between germline ends came to 12 bases. Per germline, CDR1 ENHRY and CDR2 SYGVKD. There are 14 residues in the CDR3. CDR3 sequence reads: CAIRDERANSPLHF. The CDR3 DNA reads as TGTGCCATCAGGGATGAAAGAGCTAATTCACCCCTCCACTTT.

This chain links TRBV19 with TRBJ2-1; D is possibly TRBD1 or TRBD2 (5 bases each). There are 15 residues in the CDR3. Germline-derived CDR1 and CDR2 are LNHDA and SQIVND (reference sequence). V lost 7 bases to trimming and J lost 4 bases, with 17 bases between them. CDR3 amino acids: CASMRGSTEYNEQFF. Here the CDR3 DNA reads TGTGCCAGTATGAGGGGCAGTACCGAATACAATGAGCAGTTCTTC.

The chain employs TRBV19 and TRBJ2-7, with 8 bases lining up with TRBD1. With 6 bases clipped from V and 4 bases from J, the junction kept 8 bases outside the gene matches. The CDR3 spans 14 residues. Germline loops: CDR1 LNHDA, CDR2 SQIVND (reference sequence). The chain's CDR3 is CASSPLGQGYEQYF. The CDR3 region has the DNA TGTGCCAGTAGCCCCCTAGGACAGGGTTACGAGCAGTACTTC.

J is TRBJ2-5 and V is TRBV20-1; the D gene is possibly TRBD1 (5 bases). V lost 3 bases, J lost 3 bases, and 11 bases lay in between. The CDR3 spans 13 residues. Germline CDR1 DFQATT, CDR2 SNEGSKA (reference sequence). Written as DNA, the CDR3 is TGCAGTGCTAGGCCTACAGGTGAAGAGACCCAGTACTTC. It codes for CSARPTGEETQYF.

This clonotype was picked up a small number of times. The chain combines TRBV2 with TRBJ2-2; no definite D call. Germline CDR1 and CDR2: SNHLY and FYNNEI. The CDR3 is made up of 13 amino acids. V was clipped by 7 bases and J by 8 bases, with 14 bases between them. The CDR3 region has the DNA TGTGCCAGCAATGGGAATTTCGGGGGGGAGCTGTTTTTT. Encoded protein: CASNGNFGGELFF.

Only a few counts were recorded for this clonotype. J is TRBJ2-5 and V is TRBV2; no clear D. V lost 4 bases and J lost 3, with 9 bases in between. CDR3 size: 13 residues. Per germline, CDR1 SNHLY and CDR2 FYNNEI. The CDR3 here is CASSVNYEETQYF. For the CDR3, the DNA is TGTGCCAGCAGTGTCAACTACGAAGAGACCCAGTACTTC.

The V and J genes are TRBV5-1 and TRBJ1-3, with D possibly being TRBD1 (5 bases). From germline, CDR1 is SGHRS and CDR2 YFSETQ. The CDR3 consists of 15 residues. With 2 bases removed from V and 0 bases from J, the gap between germline ends came to 9 bases. This CDR3 reads CASSLSGPSGNTIYF. DNA for the CDR3: TGCGCCAGCAGCTTATCAGGGCCCTCTGGAAACACCATATATTTT.

The V gene is TRBV12-3 or TRBV12-4, the J gene TRBJ2-7, with 8 bases lining up with TRBD1. Trimming at V came to 6 bases and at J to 4 bases, leaving 5 bases not matched to a gene. The CDR3 totals 13 residues. The CDR3 DNA follows: TGTGCCAGCAGGGCAACAGGGGGGTACGAGCAGTACTTC. Its protein product is CASRATGGYEQYF.

The gene calls are TRBV19 and TRBJ1-5; D is undetermined. The V gene's germline CDR1 is LNHDA and CDR2 SQIVND (reference sequence). Trimming took off 2 bases at V and 6 bases at J, with 5 bases between the two ends. CDR3 length: 12 residues. CDR3 coding DNA: TGTGCCAGTAGTATAAGGTCTCAGCCCCAGCATTTT. This codes for CASSIRSQPQHF. Filled out from reference TRBV19 and TRBJ1-5, the complete variable domain reads DGGITQSPKYLFRKEGQNVTLSCEQNLNHDAMYWYRQDPGQGLRLIYYSQIVNDFQKGDIAEGYSVSREKKESFPLTVTSAQKNPTAFYLCASSIRSQPQHFGDGTRLSIL.

This clonotype was seen more than once but under ten times. The rearrangement joins TRBV7-8 to TRBJ2-7; TRBD1 or TRBD2 may be the D gene (7 bases each). This CDR3 comprises 14 residues. Germline values: CDR1 SGHVS, CDR2 FQNEAQ. Trimming took off 5 bases at V and 6 bases at J, with 17 bases between the two ends. This CDR3 is CASSTGQPGGEQYF. The CDR3 coding sequence is TGTGCCAGCAGCACGGGACAGCCGGGGGGCGAGCAGTACTTC.

This clonotype was observed a few times. V is TRBV29-1 and J is TRBJ1-1, with no clear D. The CDR3 runs to 14 residues. From germline, CDR1 is SQVTM and CDR2 ANQGSEA. Trimming stripped 3 bases from V and 0 bases from J, with 11 bases between. The CDR3 region has the DNA TGCAGCGTTGATTCCCTGGGGATGAACACTGAAGCTTTCTTT. This translates into CSVDSLGMNTEAFF.

The chain uses TRBV30 and TRBJ2-5; no firm D call. This CDR3 has 12 residues. CDR1 is GTSNPN, CDR2 SVGIG, per germline (reference sequence). Trimming pared 8 bases from V and 1 base from J, leaving 11 bases between. CDR3 sequence reads: CAAMTLQETQYF. The CDR3 bases are TGTGCCGCCATGACCCTCCAAGAGACCCAGTACTTC. Full variable domain (remainder filled in from reference TRBV30 and TRBJ2-5): SQTIHQWPATLVQPVGSPLSLECTVEGTSNPNLYWYRQAAGRGLQLLFYSVGIGQISSEVPQNLSASRPQDRQFILSSKKLLLSDSGFYLCAAMTLQETQYFGPGTRLLVL.

This clonotype was observed a handful of times. J is TRBJ2-5 and V is TRBV24-1; 12 nucleotides align to TRBD1. This CDR3 is 17 amino acids long. Germline V gene lookup returns CDR1 KGHDR and CDR2 SFDVKD. V lost 5 bases and J lost 1; bases outside the gene matches: 7. The DNA for the CDR3 is TGTGCCACCAGTGCGACGACGGGACAGGGGGCCCAAGAGACCCAGTACTTC. It encodes CATSATTGQGAQETQYF.

This clonotype came up a few times. The chain couples TRBV7-6 to TRBJ2-5; D perhaps matches TRBD2 (6 bases). This CDR3 has 14 amino acids. With 2 bases removed from V and 4 bases from J, the gap between germline ends came to 11 bases. Germline V gene data show CDR1 as SGHVS and CDR2 as FNYEAQ. This chain's CDR3 is CASSLFQEGETQYF. The DNA for the CDR3 is TGTGCCAGCAGCTTATTCCAGGAGGGAGAGACCCAGTACTTC.

The chain carries TRBV5-1 and TRBJ2-5, with D tentatively TRBD2 (7 bases). Germline V gene data show CDR1 as SGHRS and CDR2 as YFSETQ. There are 13 residues in the CDR3. Trimming shortened V by 3 bases and J by 5 bases, and 11 bases separated the two germline ends. CDR3 in amino acids: CASSSWGGETQYF. The CDR3 DNA reads TGCGCCAGCAGCTCTTGGGGGGGCGAGACCCAGTACTTC.

The rearrangement uses TRBV24-1 and TRBJ1-2; D gene uncertain. Germline assignment: CDR1 KGHDR and CDR2 SFDVKD. Deletions cut 3 bases from V and 5 bases from J, with 6 bases between. This CDR3 region has 12 residues. This chain's CDR3 is CATSDAMYGYTF. The DNA of the CDR3 is TGTGCCACCAGTGATGCAATGTATGGCTACACCTTC.

This clonotype was seen only a few times. The chain uses TRBV7-2 and TRBJ2-7; D remains ambiguous. Germline V gives CDR1 SGHTA, CDR2 FQGNSA. CDR3 length: 12 amino acids. V was clipped by 6 bases and J by 3 bases, with 9 bases between them. The CDR3 bases are TGTGCCAGCAGTTATCAGAGCTACGAGCAGTACTTC. Amino acids: CASSYQSYEQYF.

This clonotype was seen more than once but under ten times. J is TRBJ1-2 and V is TRBV7-2; no firm D call. The CDR3 extends over 15 amino acids. CDR1 and CDR2 (germline): SGHTA, FQGNSA. The germline V and J ends were trimmed by 1 base and 5 bases, with 14 bases remaining between them. CDR3 sequence (DNA): TGTGCCAGCAGCTTAGAACAGCGAACGTGGTATGGCTACACCTTC. It codes for CASSLEQRTWYGYTF.

This chain connects TRBV19 to TRBJ1-2; D is unresolved. In germline, CDR1 is LNHDA, CDR2 SQIVND (reference sequence). With 0 bases removed from V and 2 bases from J, the gap between germline ends came to 7 bases. The CDR3 runs 14 residues. The CDR3 is CASSIEKRNYGYTF. Here the CDR3 DNA reads TGTGCCAGTAGTATAGAGAAGAGGAACTATGGCTACACCTTC.